This T cell receptor beta chain appears in the sequencing data of a study of T-cell reconstitution after alpha-beta-depleted transplantation in children. Deletions cut 0 bases from V and 1 base from J, with 13 bases between. This CDR3 contains 16 residues. The germline V gene encodes CDR1 MNHEY and CDR2 SVGEGT. Unique molecular identifiers were incorporated during preparation of the TCRbeta library. TCRdb called the PCR reads again in MiXCR, with one record for every CDR3 protein. In the table there are around 600,000 distinct CDR3 sequences, roughly 23% of which are singletons. In its sample, this clonotype was seen a few times.

The sequence was obtained from a boy in the first two years of life who had a stem cell transplant for acute myeloid leukemia, so the T cells may come from the graft donor. The chain links TRBV6-2 or TRBV6-3 to TRBJ2-7, with D possibly being TRBD1 (5 bases). The input for sequencing was PBMCs, mostly from graft donor cells, taken 360 days after TCRalphabeta/CD19-depleted stem cell transplant. For the CDR3, the DNA is TGTGCCAGCAGTTACTCGAGTACAGGACGATCCTACGAGCAGTACGTC. This gives the protein CASSYSSTGRSYEQYV.